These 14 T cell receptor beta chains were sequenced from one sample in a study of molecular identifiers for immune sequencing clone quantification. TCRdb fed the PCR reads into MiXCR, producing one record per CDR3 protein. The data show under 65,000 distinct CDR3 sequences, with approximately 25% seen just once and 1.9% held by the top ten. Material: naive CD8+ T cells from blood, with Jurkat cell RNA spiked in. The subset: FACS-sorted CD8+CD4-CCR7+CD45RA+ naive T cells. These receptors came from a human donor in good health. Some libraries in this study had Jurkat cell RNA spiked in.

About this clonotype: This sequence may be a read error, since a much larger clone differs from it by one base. DNA of the CDR3: TGCAGCGTTGAAGTTCCCCCGGTCGGGAAATCCTCCTACGAGCAGTACTTC. Protein sequence: CSVEVPPVGKSSYEQYF. The chain links TRBV29-1 to TRBJ2-7, with D perhaps TRBD2 (5 bases). The CDR3 totals 17 residues. The germline V gene encodes CDR1 SQVTM and CDR2 ANQGSEA. V was clipped by 1 base and J by 0 bases, with 19 bases between them.

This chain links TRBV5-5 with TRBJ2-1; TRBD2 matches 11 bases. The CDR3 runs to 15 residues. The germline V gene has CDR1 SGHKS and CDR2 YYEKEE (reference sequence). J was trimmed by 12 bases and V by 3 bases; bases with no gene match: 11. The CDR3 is CASSSTSGAISAQFF. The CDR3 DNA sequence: TGTGCCAGCAGCTCGACTAGCGGGGCGATCAGTGCGCAGTTCTTC.

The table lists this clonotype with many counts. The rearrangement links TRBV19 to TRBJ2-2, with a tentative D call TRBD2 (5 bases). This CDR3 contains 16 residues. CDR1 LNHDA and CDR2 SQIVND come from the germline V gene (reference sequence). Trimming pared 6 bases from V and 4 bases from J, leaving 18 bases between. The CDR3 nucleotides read TGTGCCAGTAGCCATCCAACCGGCGCGGGCACCGGGGAGCTGTTTTTT. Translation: CASSHPTGAGTGELFF.

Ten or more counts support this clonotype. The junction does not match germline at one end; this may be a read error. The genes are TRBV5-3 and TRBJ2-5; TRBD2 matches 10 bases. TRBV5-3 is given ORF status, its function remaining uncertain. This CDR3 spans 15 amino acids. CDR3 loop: CASSSGLAVLETQYF. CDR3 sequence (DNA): TGTGCCAGCAGCTCAGGACTAGCGGTCTTGGAGACCCAGTACTTC.

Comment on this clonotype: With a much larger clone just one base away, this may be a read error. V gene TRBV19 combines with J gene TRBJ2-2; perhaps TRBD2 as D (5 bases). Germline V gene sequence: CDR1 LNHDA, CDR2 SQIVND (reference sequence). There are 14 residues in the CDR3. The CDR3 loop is CVSSILEDTGELFF. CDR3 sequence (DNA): TGTGTCAGTAGTATTTTGGAGGATACCGGGGAGCTGTTTTTT.

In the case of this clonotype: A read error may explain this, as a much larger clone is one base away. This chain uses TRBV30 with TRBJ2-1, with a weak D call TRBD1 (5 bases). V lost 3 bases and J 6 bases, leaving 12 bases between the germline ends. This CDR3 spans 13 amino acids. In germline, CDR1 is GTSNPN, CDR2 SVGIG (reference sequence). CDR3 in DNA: TGTGCCTGGAGCCTCGACAGTGTCAATGAGCAGTTCTTC. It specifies CAWSLDSVNEQFF.

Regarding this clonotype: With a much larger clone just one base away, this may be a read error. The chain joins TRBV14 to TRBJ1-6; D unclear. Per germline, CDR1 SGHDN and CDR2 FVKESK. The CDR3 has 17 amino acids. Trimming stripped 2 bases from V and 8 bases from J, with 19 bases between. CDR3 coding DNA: TGTGCCAGCAGCCAATTCTACCCCCCCGGGTGTGATTCACCCCTCCACTTT. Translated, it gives CASSQFYPPGCDSPLHF.

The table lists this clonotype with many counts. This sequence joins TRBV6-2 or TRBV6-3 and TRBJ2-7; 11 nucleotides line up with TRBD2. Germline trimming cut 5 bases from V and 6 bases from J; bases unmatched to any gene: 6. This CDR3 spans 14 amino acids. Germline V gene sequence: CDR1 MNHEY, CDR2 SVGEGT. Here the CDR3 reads CASSVAGGPLEQYF. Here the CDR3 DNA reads TGTGCCAGCAGTGTAGCGGGAGGGCCACTCGAGCAGTACTTC.

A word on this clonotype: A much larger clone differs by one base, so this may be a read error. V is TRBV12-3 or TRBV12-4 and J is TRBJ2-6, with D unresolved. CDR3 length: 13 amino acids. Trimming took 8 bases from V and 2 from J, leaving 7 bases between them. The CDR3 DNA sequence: TGTGCCAGCGGCGCCCCTGGGGCCAACGTCCTGACTTTC. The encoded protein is CASGAPGANVLTF.

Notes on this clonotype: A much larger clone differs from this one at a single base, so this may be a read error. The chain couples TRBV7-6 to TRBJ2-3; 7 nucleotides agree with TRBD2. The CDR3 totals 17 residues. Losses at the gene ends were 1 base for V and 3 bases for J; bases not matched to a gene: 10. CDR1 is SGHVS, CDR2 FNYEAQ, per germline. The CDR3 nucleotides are TGTGCCAGCAGCTTAGTTTATTCGGGAGGCGGAACAGATACGCAGTATTTT. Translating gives CASSLVYSGGGTDTQYF. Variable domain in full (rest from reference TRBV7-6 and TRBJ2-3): GAGVSQSPRYKVTKRGQDVALRCDPISGHVSLYWYRQALGQGPEFLTYFNYEAQQDKSGLPNDRFSAERPEGSISTLTIQRTEQRDSAMYRCASSLVYSGGGTDTQYFGPGTRLTVL.

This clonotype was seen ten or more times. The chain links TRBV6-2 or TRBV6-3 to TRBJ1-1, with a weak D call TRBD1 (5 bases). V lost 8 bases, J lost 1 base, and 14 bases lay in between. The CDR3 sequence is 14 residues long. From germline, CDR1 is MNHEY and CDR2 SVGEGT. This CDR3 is CASGGGSRNTEAFF. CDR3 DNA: TGTGCCAGCGGGGGGGGGTCTCGGAACACTGAAGCTTTCTTT.

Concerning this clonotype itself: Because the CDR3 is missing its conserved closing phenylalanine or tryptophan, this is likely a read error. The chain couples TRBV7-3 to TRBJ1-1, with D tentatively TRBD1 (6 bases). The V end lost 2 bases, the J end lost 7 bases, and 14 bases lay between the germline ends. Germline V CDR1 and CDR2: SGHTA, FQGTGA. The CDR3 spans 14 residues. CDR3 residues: CASSLGGVGDEAFL. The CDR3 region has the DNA TGTGCCAGCAGCTTAGGGGGCGTTGGGGATGAAGCTTTCTTG.

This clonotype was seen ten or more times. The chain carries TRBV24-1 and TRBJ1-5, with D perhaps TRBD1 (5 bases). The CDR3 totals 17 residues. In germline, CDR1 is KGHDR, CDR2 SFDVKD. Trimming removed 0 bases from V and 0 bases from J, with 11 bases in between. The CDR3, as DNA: TGTGCCACCAGTGATTTGAGGGGCTACTATAGCAATCAGCCCCAGCATTTT. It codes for CATSDLRGYYSNQPQHF.

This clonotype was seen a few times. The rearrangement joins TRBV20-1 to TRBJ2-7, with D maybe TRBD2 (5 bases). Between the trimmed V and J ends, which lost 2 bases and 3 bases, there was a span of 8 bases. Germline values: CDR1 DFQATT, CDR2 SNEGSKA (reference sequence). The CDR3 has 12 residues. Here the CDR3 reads CSARYGNYEQYF. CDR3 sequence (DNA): TGCAGTGCTAGATACGGGAACTACGAGCAGTACTTC.